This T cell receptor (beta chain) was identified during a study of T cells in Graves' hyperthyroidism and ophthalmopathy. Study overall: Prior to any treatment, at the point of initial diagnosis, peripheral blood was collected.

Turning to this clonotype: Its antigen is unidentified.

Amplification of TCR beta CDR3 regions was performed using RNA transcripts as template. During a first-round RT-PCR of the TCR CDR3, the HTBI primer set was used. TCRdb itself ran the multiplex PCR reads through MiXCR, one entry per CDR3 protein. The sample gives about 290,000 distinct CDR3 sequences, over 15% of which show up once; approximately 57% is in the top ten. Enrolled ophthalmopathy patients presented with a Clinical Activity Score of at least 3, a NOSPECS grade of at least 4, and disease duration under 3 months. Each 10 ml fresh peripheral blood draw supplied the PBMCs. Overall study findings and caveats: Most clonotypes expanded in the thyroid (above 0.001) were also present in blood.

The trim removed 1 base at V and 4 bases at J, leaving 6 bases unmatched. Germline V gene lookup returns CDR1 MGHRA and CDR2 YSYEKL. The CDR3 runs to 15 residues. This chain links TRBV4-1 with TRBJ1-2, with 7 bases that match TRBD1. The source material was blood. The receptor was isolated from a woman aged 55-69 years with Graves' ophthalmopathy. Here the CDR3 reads CASSQVPGGGYGYTF. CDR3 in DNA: TGCGCCAGCAGCCAAGTTCCAGGGGGTGGCTATGGCTACACCTTC.